This T cell receptor (beta chain) was captured by sequencing in a study of blood T cells in healthy people across ages. Study-level findings and limits: It was not known whether donors were CMV positive (a possible confounder of expanded clonotype changes). Long-lived donors exceeded aged donors in naive CD4+ cells and diversity. Among T cells, TCR beta diversity per million cells dropped roughly linearly as age rose.

The CDR3 length is 15 residues. V shed 5 bases, J shed 4 bases, and the junction held 8 bases outside the gene matches. Germline CDR1 SGHTA, CDR2 FQGTGA. A sample-barcoded 5' primer and a J-beta primer mix were used in a second PCR of roughly 7 to 11 cycles. A tag from a template-switch adaptor with 12 random nucleotides marked each cDNA molecule. TCRdb re-called the 5' RACE reads through MiXCR, storing one row per CDR3 protein. The sample yields 580,000 or so distinct CDR3 sequences, 45% to 55% seen once. This clonotype was seen only a few times. Its target is unknown. The V call is TRBV7-3, the J call TRBJ1-1, with 9 bases identical to TRBD1. The clonotype originates from a man older than 75 in good health. The specimen was blood. The CDR3 region is CASSPPGQGPTEAFF. CDR3 in DNA: TGTGCCAGCAGCCCACCGGGACAGGGCCCCACTGAAGCTTTCTTT.